Given below is one TCR beta chain in context. Per the germline V gene, CDR1 is SQVTM and CDR2 is ANQGSEA. Trimming pared 4 bases from V and 7 bases from J, leaving 20 bases between. This CDR3 has 15 residues. Libraries were prepared by immunoSEQ multiplex PCR; TCRdb keeps only in-frame clonotypes and omits some of them. The sample includes some 660,000 clones, roughly 86% seen only once; the top ten take under 0.01%. The record originates from a study of shared T cell receptors in the human thymus. This sample was shared with a second study, whose subject was human thymus T cells.

This TCR was recovered from a boy younger than two with a congenital heart defect. Sequenced: thymocytes. V is TRBV29-1 and J is TRBJ2-1; D call uncertain. CDR3 protein: CSVVGVPGPKNEQFF. The CDR3 region has the DNA TGCAGCGTTGTAGGCGTCCCAGGTCCCAAAAATGAGCAGTTCTTC.